This T cell receptor (beta chain) was captured in a study of patients and donors after allogeneic stem cell transplantation. The CDR3 extends over 14 amino acids. V lost 4 bases and J lost 4, with 10 bases in between. Germline CDR1 and CDR2: KGHDR and SFDVKD. TCRdb ran MiXCR on the RT-PCR reads and lists one entry per CDR3 protein. The data hold over 400,000 distinct CDR3 sequences, with approximately 16% observed a single time. In its sample, this clonotype was seen a few times. This sequence originates from a human donor who was either an allogeneic HSCT recipient or a stem cell or donor lymphocyte infusion donor (not recorded which). It is not recorded whose cells these are; they may come from a transplant donor. This chain links TRBV24-1 with TRBJ2-1; no firm D call. Sequences were obtained from blood, either unsorted or a sorted T cell fraction (not recorded which). DNA of the CDR3: TGTGCCACCAGTGACCCACAAGGTTACAATGAGCAGTTCTTC. Its protein product is CATSDPQGYNEQFF.